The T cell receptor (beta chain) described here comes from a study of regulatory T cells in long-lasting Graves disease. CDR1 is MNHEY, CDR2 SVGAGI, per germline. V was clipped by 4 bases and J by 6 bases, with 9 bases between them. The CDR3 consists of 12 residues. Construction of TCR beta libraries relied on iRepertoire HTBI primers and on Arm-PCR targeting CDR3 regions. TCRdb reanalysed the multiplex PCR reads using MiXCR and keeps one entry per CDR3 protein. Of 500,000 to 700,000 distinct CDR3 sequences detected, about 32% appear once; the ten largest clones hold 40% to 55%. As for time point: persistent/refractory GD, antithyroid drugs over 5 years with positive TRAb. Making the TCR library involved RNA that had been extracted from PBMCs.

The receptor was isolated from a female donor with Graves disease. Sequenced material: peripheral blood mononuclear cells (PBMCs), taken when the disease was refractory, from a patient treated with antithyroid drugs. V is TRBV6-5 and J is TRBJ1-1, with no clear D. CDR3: CASSSGDAEAFF. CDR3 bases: TGTGCCAGCAGTTCCGGTGACGCTGAAGCTTTCTTT.